The clone carrying this T cell receptor beta chain has ten or more counts. Arm-PCR with iRepertoire HTBI primers amplified the CDR3 regions for these TCR beta libraries. MiXCR, applied by TCRdb to the multiplex PCR reads, yields one record per CDR3 protein. The sample yields about half a million distinct CDR3 sequences, 9.5% to 15% seen once. The record originates from a study of regulatory T cells in long-lasting Graves disease. Time point noted: newly diagnosed GD, antithyroid drugs for less than 3 months. After RNA was extracted from PBMCs, the TCR library was made from it. Germline V CDR1 and CDR2: SNHLY, FYNNEI. V lost 3 bases and J lost 8, with 14 bases in between. The CDR3 sequence is 14 residues long. The sample was also linked to a second study, of T cells in Graves' hyperthyroidism and ophthalmopathy. That publication notes: The HTBI primer set drove a first-round RT-PCR of the TCR CDR3.

This receptor was obtained from a woman under 40 with Graves disease. The sequencing used peripheral blood mononuclear cells (PBMCs), collected at new diagnosis, from a patient treated with antithyroid drugs. The chain combines TRBV2 with TRBJ2-1, with D hard to call. DNA for the CDR3: TGTGCCAGCAGTGATGGGGTACCCCTCTATGAGCAGTTCTTC. Its translation is CASSDGVPLYEQFF.